The 4 T cell receptor beta chains listed next were all sequenced from one sample in a study of shared clonotypes between healthy human individuals. The assay was immunoSEQ multiplex PCR, and TCRdb's table has in-frame clones only and misses some. The repertoire consists of about 100,000 clones, with approximately 51% occurring once and the leading ten covering roughly 16%. Material for sequencing was PBMCs. All receptors derive from a woman in her 40s in good health. Some clones in this sample may be carry-over from other donors' samples.

The J gene is TRBJ2-7, the V gene TRBV5-1; TRBD1 matches at 10 bases. The CDR3 spans 14 residues. Losses at the gene ends were 6 bases for V and 3 bases for J; bases not matched to a gene: 6. CDR1 is SGHRS and CDR2 is YFSETQ in the germline V gene. For the CDR3, the DNA is TGCGCCAGCAAAAGAGGGACAGGGGACTACGAGCAGTACTTC. It codes for CASKRGTGDYEQYF.

The J gene is TRBJ2-3, the V gene TRBV4-3; 16 bases line up with TRBD2. The CDR3 length is 18 residues. Germline CDR1 reads LGHNA; CDR2 reads YSLEER. V lost 6 bases to trimming and J lost 3 bases; unmatched junction nucleotides: 9. The CDR3 loop is CASRSGTSGRAGTDTQYF. CDR3 nucleotide sequence: TGCGCCAGCAGATCCGGGACTAGCGGGAGGGCCGGTACAGATACGCAGTATTTT.

The sample holds one count of this clone. This sample includes further DNA sequences coding for the same CDR3. The chain is built from TRBV29-1 and TRBJ1-1, with 10 bases matching TRBD1. Unmatched junction bases numbered 1, after V lost 5 bases and J lost 1 base. CDR3 length equals 13 residues. Germline loops: CDR1 SQVTM, CDR2 ANQGSEA. The CDR3 DNA reads as TGCAGCGTTAGGACAGGGGGGAACACTGAAGCTTTCTTT. This encodes CSVRTGGNTEAFF. The variable domain in full, with the rest retrieved from reference TRBV29-1 and TRBJ1-1, is SAVISQKPSRDICQRGTSLTIQCQVDSQVTMMFWYRQQPGQSLTLIATANQGSEATYESGFVIDKFPISRPNLTFSTLTVSNMSPEDSSIYLCSVRTGGNTEAFFGQGTRLTVV.

The genes are TRBV7-2 and TRBJ1-2; 7 nucleotides match TRBD1. The germline CDR1 and CDR2 sequences are SGHTA and FQGNSA. CDR3 length equals 15 residues. J lost 7 bases, V lost 1 base, and 9 bases had no gene match. In nucleotides, the CDR3 is TGTGCCAGCAGCTTAGACCGGCAGGGGGAGGGTGGCTACACCTTC. This translates into CASSLDRQGEGGYTF.